These T cell receptor beta chains were read from a single sample in a study of cytomegalovirus exposure and HLA in healthy donors. The data were produced by immunoSEQ multiplex PCR, yet TCRdb's version contains in-frame clones alone and is incomplete. The table lists about 100,000 clones, 78% of them singletons. The sequenced sample was PBMCs. The receptors originated from a woman between 40 and 50 years old in good health and CMV-seronegative. Each CDR3 is given with its conserved first and last residue. A D gene is named only where the DNA matches it firmly. A clone size is listed for some rows: how often the clone was seen (once, few, many), or a class if it is expanded.

j_gene	abundance	d_gene	v_gene	CDR3aa	CDR3nt
TRBJ2-7	.	.	TRBV10-1	CATDLVGRGHEQYF	TGCGCCACCGACCTGGTTGGCAGGGGCCACGAGCAGTACTTC
TRBJ1-2	.	.	TRBV5-5	CASSLVSTSQGGYTF	TGTGCCAGCAGCTTGGTGAGCACCTCACAGGGAGGCTACACCTTC
TRBJ1-2	.	.	TRBV6-5	CASSYDGNYGYTF	TGTGCCAGCAGTTACGACGGGAACTATGGCTACACCTTC
TRBJ2-1	.	TRBD2	TRBV11-3	CASSPRGGTYNEQFF	TGTGCCAGCAGCCCTCGGGGAGGGACCTACAATGAGCAGTTCTTC
TRBJ1-1	.	TRBD1	TRBV7-6	CASSQGQGSPEAFF	TGTGCCAGCAGCCAAGGACAGGGGTCCCCTGAAGCTTTCTTT
TRBJ1-5	.	TRBD1	TRBV25-1	CASSESGTAGQPQHF	TGTGCCAGCAGTGAATCCGGGACAGCGGGTCAGCCCCAGCATTTT
TRBJ2-6	many	TRBD2	TRBV6-4	CASGAGGTGANVLTF	TGTGCCAGCGGGGCGGGAGGAACTGGGGCCAACGTCCTGACTTTC
TRBJ1-4	.	TRBD1	TRBV18	CASSPWTGVNEKLFF	TGTGCCAGCTCACCATGGACAGGAGTCAATGAAAAACTGTTTTTT
TRBJ2-6	.	TRBD1	TRBV5-1	CASSAAQGTLSGANVLTF	TGCGCCAGCAGCGCGGCACAGGGGACCCTCTCTGGGGCCAACGTCCTGACTTTC
TRBJ2-1	few	TRBD1	TRBV10-3	CAIRDTGVNEQFF	TGTGCCATCAGGGATACAGGGGTCAATGAGCAGTTCTTC
TRBJ2-3	.	.	TRBV19	CASSIHRSTDTQYF	TGTGCCAGTAGTATTCACAGATCCACAGATACGCAGTATTTT
TRBJ2-3	.	TRBD1	TRBV7-2	CASSQTGGADTQYF	TGTGCCAGCAGCCAGACAGGGGGTGCAGATACGCAGTATTTT
TRBJ2-1	.	.	TRBV2	CASSEKLTIYNEQFF	TGTGCCAGCAGTGAAAAGCTAACTATCTACAATGAGCAGTTCTTC
TRBJ1-1	.	TRBD1	TRBV7-9	CASSLPGQGVMNTEAFF	TGTGCCAGCAGCCTACCGGGACAGGGAGTGATGAACACTGAAGCTTTCTTT
TRBJ2-7	.	.	TRBV28	CASSQPIGSLIYEQYF	TGTGCCAGCAGTCAACCCATCGGTTCCCTCATCTACGAGCAGTACTTC
TRBJ1-4	.	.	TRBV7-9	CASGLRQGNEKLFF	TGTGCCAGCGGCTTACGGCAGGGGAATGAAAAACTGTTTTTT
TRBJ2-7	.	.	TRBV18	CASSRQLRQGFIADEQYF	TGTGCCAGCTCACGTCAATTGCGGCAGGGCTTCATCGCTGACGAGCAGTACTTC